This T cell receptor beta chain stems from a study of shared clonotypes between healthy human individuals. Regarding the study as a whole: Clonotype sharing among donors, it was expected, would be affected by sequencing depth.

Measured with immunoSEQ multiplex PCR; TCRdb has only the in-frame clones, and not every one. The table has under 1,100,000 clones, 75% to 85% seen once. This CDR3 has 16 residues. The ends lost 1 base at V and 5 bases at J; junction bases unmatched: 5. Germline V gene lookup returns CDR1 LGHNA and CDR2 YNFKEQ. Remarks on this clone: What it recognizes is unknown.

This clonotype originated in a man aged 18 to 30 in good health. Some clones in this sample may be carry-over from other donors' samples. V gene TRBV4-2 combines with J gene TRBJ2-1; 10 nucleotides match TRBD2. Sequencing was carried out using memory CD4+ T cells from PBMCs. Subset noted: CD45RA-negative fraction. The CDR3 nucleotides read TGTGCCAGCAGCCAAGGATGGCTAGCGGGAGACAATGAGCAGTTCTTC. It specifies CASSQGWLAGDNEQFF.